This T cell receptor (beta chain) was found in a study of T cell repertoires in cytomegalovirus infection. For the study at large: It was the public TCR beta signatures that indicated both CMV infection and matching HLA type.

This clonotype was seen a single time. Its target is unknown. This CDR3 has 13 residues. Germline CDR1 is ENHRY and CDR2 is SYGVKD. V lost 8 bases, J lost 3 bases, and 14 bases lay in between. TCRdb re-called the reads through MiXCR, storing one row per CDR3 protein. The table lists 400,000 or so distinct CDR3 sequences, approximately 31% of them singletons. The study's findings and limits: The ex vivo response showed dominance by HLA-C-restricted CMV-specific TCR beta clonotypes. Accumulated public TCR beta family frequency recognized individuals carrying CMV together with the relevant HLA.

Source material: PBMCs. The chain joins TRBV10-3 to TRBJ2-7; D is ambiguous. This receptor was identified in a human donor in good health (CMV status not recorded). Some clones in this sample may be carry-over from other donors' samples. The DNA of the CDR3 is TGTGCCATCCCCCCCTGGAAGATCTACGAGCAGTACTTC. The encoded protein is CAIPPWKIYEQYF.